Shown below are 8 T cell receptor beta chains from a single sample sequenced in a study of CD8 T cells in Susac syndrome. The RNA input was about 0.45 to 1 ug, and it was reverse transcribed with random hexamers. TCRdb called the immunoSEQ multiplex PCR reads again in MiXCR, with one record for every CDR3 protein. The table lists approximately 270,000 distinct CDR3 sequences, 93% of them singletons. Sequencing was done on a sample of CD4+ T cells from PBMCs. The receptors shown here come from a human donor with multiple sclerosis.

The CDR3 loop reads CASSTDRGIGGYTF. The CDR3 DNA reads as TGTGCCAGTAGTACGGACAGGGGCATCGGTGGCTACACCTTC. The chain couples TRBV19 to TRBJ1-2, with 9 bases lining up with TRBD1. Germline CDR1 reads LNHDA; CDR2 reads SQIVND (reference sequence). The CDR3 loop spans 14 amino acids. The V gene end was trimmed by 4 bases and the J gene end by 7 bases; junction bases not matched to a gene: 7.

The gene calls are TRBV3-1 and TRBJ2-2; D possibly corresponds to TRBD2 (6 bases). This CDR3 spans 16 amino acids. The V gene lost 5 bases and the J gene lost 5 bases, with 18 bases spanning the gap. Germline V gene lookup returns CDR1 LGHDT and CDR2 YNNKEL (reference sequence). This chain's CDR3 is CASSNRITGGTGELFF. Written as DNA, the CDR3 is TGTGCCAGCAGCAATCGGATCACCGGAGGGACCGGGGAGCTGTTTTTT.

This clonotype was picked up one time. This chain uses TRBV7-9 with TRBJ2-1, with D unclear. The germline CDR1 and CDR2 sequences are SEHNR and FQNEAQ (reference sequence). This CDR3 is built from 15 residues. The germline V and J ends were trimmed by 4 bases and 0 bases, with 10 bases remaining between them. The CDR3 reads CASSSTQTSYNEQFF. The CDR3, as DNA: TGTGCCAGCAGCTCTACTCAGACCTCCTACAATGAGCAGTTCTTC.

V usage is TRBV30 and J usage is TRBJ1-1; D gene ambiguous. Germline-derived CDR1 and CDR2 are GTSNPN and SVGIG (reference sequence). The germline V and J ends were trimmed by 8 bases and 0 bases, with 7 bases remaining between them. The CDR3 has 11 residues. The CDR3 region has the DNA TGTGCCCGGACCCTGAACACTGAAGCTTTCTTT. Translating gives CARTLNTEAFF.

The chain employs TRBV6-1 and TRBJ2-7; D might be TRBD2 (6 bases). The CDR3 runs to 13 residues. V lost 4 bases and J lost 7, with 14 bases in between. Germline loops: CDR1 MNHNS, CDR2 SASEGT. The CDR3 protein is CASSVSPGGEQYV. The CDR3 region has the DNA TGTGCCAGCAGTGTATCCCCCGGAGGGGAGCAGTACGTC.

The chain is built from TRBV11-2 and TRBJ2-5; D call uncertain. The germline V gene encodes CDR1 SGHAT and CDR2 FQNNGV. The germline V and J ends were trimmed by 5 bases and 2 bases, with 24 bases remaining between them. The CDR3 spans 18 residues. CDR3 sequence (DNA): TGTGCCAGCAGCGCTACTGGACCTGTGGGCCTTGGTCAAGAGACCCAGTACTTC. Protein sequence: CASSATGPVGLGQETQYF. The complete variable domain, with remaining parts taken from reference TRBV11-2 and TRBJ2-5, reads EAGVAQSPRYKIIEKRQSVAFWCNPISGHATLYWYQQILGQGPKLLIQFQNNGVVDDSQLPKDRFSAERLKGVDSTLKIQPAKLEDSAVYLCASSATGPVGLGQETQYFGPGTRLLVL.

The V gene is TRBV2, the J gene TRBJ2-1, with 8 bases aligning to TRBD1. Trimming took 7 bases from V and 11 from J; bases not matched to a gene: 16. Germline CDR1 SNHLY, CDR2 FYNNEI. This CDR3 region has 15 residues. The CDR3 spells CASTTEGQGRLKQFF. As DNA, the CDR3 is TGTGCCAGCACTACGGAAGGACAGGGCCGGTTGAAGCAGTTCTTC.

CDR3 protein: CASSPTNRTGEHEKLFF. The CDR3 DNA follows: TGCGCCAGCAGCCCCACTAATCGGACAGGGGAACATGAAAAACTGTTTTTT. The rearrangement links TRBV5-1 to TRBJ1-4, with 9 bases that match TRBD1. The CDR3 spans 17 residues. CDR1 is SGHRS and CDR2 is YFSETQ in the germline V gene. The V and J ends lost 4 bases and 6 bases, in that order; junction bases with no gene match: 13. Full variable domain (remainder filled in from reference TRBV5-1 and TRBJ1-4): KAGVTQTPRYLIKTRGQQVTLSCSPISGHRSVSWYQQTPGQGLQFLFEYFSETQRNKGNFPGRFSGRQFSNSRSEMNVSTLELGDSALYLCASSPTNRTGEHEKLFFGSGTQLSVL.